The rows below give T cell receptor beta chains drawn from one sample of a study of T cell repertoires in cytomegalovirus infection. Each CDR3 protein is one row after TCRdb ran MiXCR on the reads. The sample contains 200,000 or so distinct CDR3 sequences, about 30% of which appear only once. The source material was PBMCs. These receptors originate from a human donor in good health (CMV status not recorded). Some clones in this sample may be carry-over from other donors' samples. CDR3s include the opening cysteine and the closing phenylalanine or tryptophan. A D gene is named only where the DNA matches it firmly. Size is stated for part of the rows, as once, few or many counts, or as a class when the clone is expanded.

j_gene	d_gene	v_gene	abundance	CDR3aa	CDR3nt
TRBJ2-3	TRBD2	TRBV12-3/TRBV12-4	few	CASTSGGLARDTQYF	TGTGCCAGCACCTCGGGGGGACTAGCGAGAGATACGCAGTATTTT
TRBJ2-1	-	TRBV4-1	-	CASSQDEAEEQFF	TGTGCCAGCAGCCAAGATGAGGCCGAGGAGCAGTTCTTC
TRBJ1-2	-	TRBV12-3/TRBV12-4	few	CASSLSGSGGYTF	TGTGCCAGCAGTTTATCGGGATCCGGTGGCTACACCTTC
TRBJ2-7	-	TRBV7-2	few	CASSLVGGGGYEQYF	TGTGCCAGCAGCTTAGTCGGCGGAGGTGGCTACGAGCAGTACTTC
TRBJ1-2	-	TRBV7-2	few	CASSLGLGGAHGYTF	TGTGCCAGCAGCTTAGGCCTCGGGGGCGCCCATGGCTACACCTTC
TRBJ2-7	-	TRBV20-1	few	CSAPGGAEQYF	TGCAGTGCCCCGGGGGGCGCCGAGCAGTACTTC
TRBJ2-1	TRBD2	TRBV29-1	-	CSVASGGFDNEQFF	TGCAGCGTTGCCAGCGGGGGGTTCGACAATGAGCAGTTCTTC
TRBJ1-1	-	TRBV7-9	-	CASSLEGNRPYPMNTEAFF	TGTGCCAGCAGCTTAGAAGGGAATAGGCCTTACCCAATGAACACTGAAGCTTTCTTT
TRBJ2-6	-	TRBV7-2	once	CANSPRDSRTYSGANVLTF	TGTGCCAACAGCCCCCGCGACAGCCGCACTTACTCTGGGGCCAACGTCCTGACTTTC
TRBJ1-6	-	TRBV7-2	many	CASSSAGGSSSYNSPLHF	TGTGCCAGCAGCTCCGCGGGGGGGTCGAGCTCCTATAATTCACCCCTCCACTTT
TRBJ2-1	TRBD1	TRBV6-1	-	CASSEEADRVYNEQFF	TGTGCCAGCAGTGAAGAGGCAGACAGGGTTTACAATGAGCAGTTCTTC
TRBJ2-7	-	TRBV6-2/TRBV6-3	-	CASSLDVSYEQYF	TGTGCCAGCAGTTTGGACGTTTCCTACGAGCAGTACTTC
TRBJ1-5	-	TRBV3-1	few	CASSQDGETGNQPQHF	TGTGCCAGCAGCCAAGACGGGGAGACGGGCAATCAGCCCCAGCATTTT
TRBJ1-3	-	TRBV12-5	-	CASAEGYSGNTIYF	TGTGCTAGTGCCGAGGGGTACTCTGGAAACACCATATATTTT
TRBJ1-1	-	TRBV4-1	-	CASSWDGGSYTEAFF	TGCGCCAGCAGCTGGGATGGGGGGAGTTACACTGAAGCTTTCTTT
TRBJ1-5	TRBD1	TRBV9	-	CASSGGTGPNQPQHF	TGTGCCAGCAGCGGGGGGACAGGGCCCAATCAGCCCCAGCATTTT
TRBJ2-5	-	TRBV7-2	many	CASSLAGAKTQYF	TGTGCCAGCAGCTTAGCGGGGGCAAAGACCCAGTACTTC
TRBJ2-5	TRBD2	TRBV20-1	-	CSAGLARQETQYF	TGCAGTGCTGGACTAGCGCGCCAAGAGACCCAGTACTTC
TRBJ1-2	TRBD1	TRBV5-1	few	CASSPTHAGTGGHGYTF	TGCGCCAGCAGCCCGACCCACGCCGGGACAGGGGGCCATGGCTACACCTTC
TRBJ2-2	-	TRBV19	-	CASSIRGGVNTGELFF	TGTGCCAGTAGTATACGAGGAGGGGTTAACACCGGGGAGCTGTTTTTT
TRBJ1-6	-	TRBV5-5	few	CASSLGDSDSPLHF	TGTGCCAGCAGCTTAGGCGACAGTGATTCACCCCTCCACTTT
TRBJ1-2	TRBD1	TRBV6-5	few	CASSYSTGTGVDGYTF	TGTGCCAGCAGTTACTCGACGGGGACAGGGGTAGATGGCTACACCTTC
TRBJ1-6	-	TRBV6-1	few	CASSRPGHSNSPLHF	TGTGCCAGCAGCCGCCCGGGACACTCTAATTCACCCCTCCACTTT
TRBJ2-3	-	TRBV20-1	-	CSAIPRGGTDTQYF	TGCAGTGCTATCCCACGCGGGGGCACAGATACGCAGTATTTT
TRBJ2-5	-	TRBV20-1	once	CSASLGFRETQYF	TGCAGTGCTAGTTTGGGTTTCAGGGAGACCCAGTACTTC
TRBJ1-5	-	TRBV29-1	-	CSVGQGMDQPQHF	TGCAGCGTTGGTCAGGGGATGGATCAGCCCCAGCATTTT
TRBJ2-1	TRBD1	TRBV7-4	few	CANLEDRGQFF	TGTGCCAACCTCGAAGACAGGGGACAGTTCTTC
TRBJ1-5	TRBD1	TRBV18	once	CASSPKLPGQGSNQPQHF	TGTGCCAGCTCACCGAAATTACCGGGACAGGGGAGCAATCAGCCCCAGCATTTT
TRBJ1-1	TRBD1	TRBV12-5	-	CASDSGQGFMNTEAFF	TGTGCTAGTGATTCAGGACAGGGGTTCATGAACACTGAAGCTTTCTTT